By frequency, the clone carrying this TCR beta chain is medium-sized (0.01 to 0.1%). The data were obtained in a study of T cells expressing NK-cell markers. This CDR3 is built from 14 residues. For each CDR3 protein, TCRdb gives one entry from its re-call of the 5' RACE reads, without DNA. The sample data list approximately 8,200 distinct CDR3 sequences. The chain recombines TRBV12-3 or TRBV12-4 with TRBJ1-1; TCRdb's D call of TRBD1 is untestable without DNA. The sequencing input was blood T cells: a sorted CD56 or NKG2C T cell subset, CD4+ or CD8+ T cells, or bulk PBMC T cells (not recorded which). This receptor was obtained from a man between 18 and 35 years old in good health. CDR3 loop: CASSFDRGQTEAFF.